The T cell receptor (beta chain) described here comes from a study of beta chain features in type 1 diabetes. Study-wide points: Any PCR bias toward short templates would affect both groups alike. All four CD4+ subsets of Type 1 diabetes patients contained TCRB CDR3s that were moderately but significantly shorter.

The investigators reverse transcribed all of the isolated RNA, so they sequenced expressed TCRB transcripts. For naive, central memory and regulatory T cell samples, reads averaged roughly 3.5 million. Sequenced by immunoSEQ multiplex PCR; TCRdb stores in-frame clones only, minus some. This table has a few hundred thousand clones, approximately 25% appearing once. Details on this clone: Its specificity is not known.

V shed 5 bases and J shed 0 bases, with 8 bases lying between them. Germline CDR1 is SGHRS and CDR2 is YFSETQ. The CDR3 has 13 amino acids. This sequence was found in a woman aged 30 to 39 with type 1 diabetes. The chain employs TRBV5-1 and TRBJ2-5; D gene unclear. Input material: naive CD4+ T cells from blood. As DNA, the CDR3 is TGCGCCAGCAGGTTTGGCAACCAAGAGACCCAGTACTTC. This encodes CASRFGNQETQYF.